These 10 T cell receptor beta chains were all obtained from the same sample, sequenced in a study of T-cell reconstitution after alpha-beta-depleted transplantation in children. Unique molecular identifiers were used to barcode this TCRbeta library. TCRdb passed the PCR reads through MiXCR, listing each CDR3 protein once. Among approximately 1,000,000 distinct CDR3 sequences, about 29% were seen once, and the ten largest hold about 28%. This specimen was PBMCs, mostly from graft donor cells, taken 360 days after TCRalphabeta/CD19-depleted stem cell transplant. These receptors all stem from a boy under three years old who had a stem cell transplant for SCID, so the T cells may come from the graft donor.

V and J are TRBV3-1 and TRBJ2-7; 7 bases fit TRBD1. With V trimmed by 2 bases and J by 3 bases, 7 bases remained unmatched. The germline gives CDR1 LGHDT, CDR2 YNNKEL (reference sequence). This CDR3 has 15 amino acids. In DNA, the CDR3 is TGTGCCAGCAGCCAACCCACGACAGGGTTCTACGAGCAGTACTTC. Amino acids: CASSQPTTGFYEQYF.

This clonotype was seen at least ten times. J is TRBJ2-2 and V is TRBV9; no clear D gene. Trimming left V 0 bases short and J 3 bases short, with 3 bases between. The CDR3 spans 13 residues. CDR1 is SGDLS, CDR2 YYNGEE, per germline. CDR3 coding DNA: TGTGCCAGCAGCGTAGTAGACACCGGGGAGCTGTTTTTT. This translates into CASSVVDTGELFF.

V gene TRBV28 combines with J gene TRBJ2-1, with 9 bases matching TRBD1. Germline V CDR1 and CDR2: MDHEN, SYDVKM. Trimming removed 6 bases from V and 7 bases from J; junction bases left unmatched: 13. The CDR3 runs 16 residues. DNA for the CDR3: TGTGCCAGCAGGGGACCGGGACAGGGTAATGTGAATGAGCAGTTCTTC. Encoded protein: CASRGPGQGNVNEQFF.

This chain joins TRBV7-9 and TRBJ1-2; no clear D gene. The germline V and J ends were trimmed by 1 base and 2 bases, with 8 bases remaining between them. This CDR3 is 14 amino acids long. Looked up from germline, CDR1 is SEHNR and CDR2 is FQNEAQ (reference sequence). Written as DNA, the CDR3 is TGTGCCAGCAGCTTAGAGGAAGGGAACTATGGCTACACCTTC. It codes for CASSLEEGNYGYTF.

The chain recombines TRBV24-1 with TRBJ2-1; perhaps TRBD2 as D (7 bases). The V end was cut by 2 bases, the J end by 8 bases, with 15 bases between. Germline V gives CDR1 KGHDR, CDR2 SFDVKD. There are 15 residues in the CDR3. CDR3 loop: CATSDYRGGADEQFF. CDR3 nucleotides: TGTGCCACCAGTGATTACCGAGGGGGGGCCGATGAGCAGTTCTTC.

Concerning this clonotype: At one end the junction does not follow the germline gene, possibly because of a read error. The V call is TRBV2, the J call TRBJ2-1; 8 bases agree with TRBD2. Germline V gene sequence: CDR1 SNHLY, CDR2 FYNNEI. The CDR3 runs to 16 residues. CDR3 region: CVSSERGLGYYNEQFF. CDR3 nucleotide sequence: TGTGTCAGCAGTGAGCGGGGGCTGGGGTACTACAATGAGCAGTTCTTC.

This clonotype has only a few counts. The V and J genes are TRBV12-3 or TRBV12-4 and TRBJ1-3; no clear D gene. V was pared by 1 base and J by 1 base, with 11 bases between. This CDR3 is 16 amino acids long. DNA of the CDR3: TGTGCCAGCAGTTTAGGAGGAATCGGATCTGGAAACACCATATATTTT. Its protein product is CASSLGGIGSGNTIYF.

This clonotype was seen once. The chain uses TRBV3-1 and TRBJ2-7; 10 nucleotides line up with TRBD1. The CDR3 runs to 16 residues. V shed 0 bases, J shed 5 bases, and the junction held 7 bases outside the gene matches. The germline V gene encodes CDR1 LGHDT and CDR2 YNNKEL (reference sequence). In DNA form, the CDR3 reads TGTGCCAGCAGCCAAGAACCCCGGGACAGGGGTCACGAGCAGTACTTC. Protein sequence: CASSQEPRDRGHEQYF.

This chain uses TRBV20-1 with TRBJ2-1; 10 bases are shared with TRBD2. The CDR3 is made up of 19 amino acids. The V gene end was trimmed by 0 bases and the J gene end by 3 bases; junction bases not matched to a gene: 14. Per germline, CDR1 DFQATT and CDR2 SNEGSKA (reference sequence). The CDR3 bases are TGCAGTGCTAGAGATTATTCCTTCGGGCTAGCGGGGGACTACAATGAGCAGTTCTTC. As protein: CSARDYSFGLAGDYNEQFF.

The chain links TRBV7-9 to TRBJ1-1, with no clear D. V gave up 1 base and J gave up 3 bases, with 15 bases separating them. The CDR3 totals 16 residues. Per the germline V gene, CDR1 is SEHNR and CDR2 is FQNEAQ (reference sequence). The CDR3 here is CASSLGGKTIHTEAFF. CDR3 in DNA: TGTGCCAGCAGCTTAGGGGGAAAAACAATTCACACTGAAGCTTTCTTT.